Here is one T cell receptor beta chain with its context. No antigen is known for it. The data belong to a study of CXCR3-negative and CXCR3-positive naive CD8 T cells. Findings of the study overall: A higher hydrophobicity marked the TRB CDR3s of CXCR3-positive naive cells versus CXCR3-negative naive cells.

Libraries of TRB cDNA were made by 5' RACE and carried UMIs. From the 5' RACE reads, TCRdb lists one entry per CDR3 protein and no DNA. This table holds some 100,000 distinct CDR3 sequences. This sequence was found in a human donor in good health. Some clones in this sample may be carry-over from other donors' samples. Source material: naive CXCR3+ CD8+ T cells from blood. Subset of the sample: CD45RO-CCR7+CD27+CD95- naive CD8+ T cells expressing CXCR3 (TNR3+).

This CDR3 reads CASSQGLTSIADTQYF. The V call is TRBV4-1, the J call TRBJ2-3; the D call from TCRdb, TRBD2, cannot be confirmed without DNA. The CDR3 runs to 16 residues. Germline CDR1 MGHRA, CDR2 YSYEKL.